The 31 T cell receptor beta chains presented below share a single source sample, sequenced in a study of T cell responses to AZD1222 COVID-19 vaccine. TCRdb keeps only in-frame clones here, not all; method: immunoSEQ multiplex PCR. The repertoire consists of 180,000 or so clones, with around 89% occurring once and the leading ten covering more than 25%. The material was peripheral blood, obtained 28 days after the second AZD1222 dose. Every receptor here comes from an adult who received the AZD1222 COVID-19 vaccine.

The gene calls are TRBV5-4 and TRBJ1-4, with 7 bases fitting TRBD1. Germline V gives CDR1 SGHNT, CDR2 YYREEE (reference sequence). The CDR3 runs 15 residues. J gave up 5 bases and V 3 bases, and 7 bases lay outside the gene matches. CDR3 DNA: TGTGCCAGCAGCTCCTCGGGACAGATAAATGAAAAACTGTTTTTT. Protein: CASSSSGQINEKLFF.

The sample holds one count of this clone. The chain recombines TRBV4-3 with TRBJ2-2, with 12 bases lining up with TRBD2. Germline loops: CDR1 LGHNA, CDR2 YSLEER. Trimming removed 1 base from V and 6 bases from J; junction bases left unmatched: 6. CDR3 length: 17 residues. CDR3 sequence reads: CASSQASGRVSAGELFF. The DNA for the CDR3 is TGCGCCAGCAGCCAAGCTAGCGGGAGGGTCTCCGCCGGGGAGCTGTTTTTT.

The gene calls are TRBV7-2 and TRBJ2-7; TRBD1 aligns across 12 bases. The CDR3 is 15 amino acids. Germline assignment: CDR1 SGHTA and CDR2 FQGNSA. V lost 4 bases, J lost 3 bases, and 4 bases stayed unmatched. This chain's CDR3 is CASSSGTGGVYEQYF. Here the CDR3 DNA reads TGTGCCAGCAGCTCGGGGACAGGGGGCGTCTACGAGCAGTACTTC.

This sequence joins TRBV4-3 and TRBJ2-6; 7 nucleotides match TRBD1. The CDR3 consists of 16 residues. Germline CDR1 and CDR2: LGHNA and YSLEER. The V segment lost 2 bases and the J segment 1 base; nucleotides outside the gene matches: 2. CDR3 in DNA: TGCGCCAGCAGCCAACCCAGGGGGTCTGGGGCCAACGTCCTGACTTTC. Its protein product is CASSQPRGSGANVLTF.

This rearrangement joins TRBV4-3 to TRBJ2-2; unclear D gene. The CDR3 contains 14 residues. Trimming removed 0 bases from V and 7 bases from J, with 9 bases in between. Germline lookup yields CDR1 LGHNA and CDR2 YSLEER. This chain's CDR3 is CASSQDVAVGELFF. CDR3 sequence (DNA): TGCGCCAGCAGCCAAGATGTGGCTGTCGGGGAGCTGTTTTTT.

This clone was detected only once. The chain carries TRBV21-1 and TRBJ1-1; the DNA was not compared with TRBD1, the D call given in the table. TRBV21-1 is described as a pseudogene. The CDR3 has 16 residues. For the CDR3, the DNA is TGTGCCAGCAGCAAAGTGGGGGACAGGGAAGACACTGAAGCTTTCTTT. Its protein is CASSKVGDREDTEAFF.

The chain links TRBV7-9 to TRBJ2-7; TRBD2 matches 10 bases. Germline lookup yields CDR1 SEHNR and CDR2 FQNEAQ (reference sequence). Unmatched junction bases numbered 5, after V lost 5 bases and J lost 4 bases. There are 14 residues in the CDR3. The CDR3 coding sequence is TGTGCCAGCAGCCTTAGCGGGAGGACATACGAGCAGTACTTC. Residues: CASSLSGRTYEQYF.

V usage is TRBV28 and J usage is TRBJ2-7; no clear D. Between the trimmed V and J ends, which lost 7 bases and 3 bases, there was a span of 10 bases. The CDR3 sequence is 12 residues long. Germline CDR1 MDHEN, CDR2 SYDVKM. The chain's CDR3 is CASTRNDYEQYF. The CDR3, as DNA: TGTGCCAGCACCCGAAACGACTACGAGCAGTACTTC.

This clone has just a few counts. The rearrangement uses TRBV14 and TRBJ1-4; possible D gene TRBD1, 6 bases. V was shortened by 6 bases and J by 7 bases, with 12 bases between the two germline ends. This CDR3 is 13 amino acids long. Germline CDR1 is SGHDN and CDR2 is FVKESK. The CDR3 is CASRQRQAEKLFF. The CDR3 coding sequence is TGTGCCAGCAGACAGCGACAGGCTGAAAAACTGTTTTTT. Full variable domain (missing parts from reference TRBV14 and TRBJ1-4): EAGVTQFPSHSVIEKGQTVTLRCDPISGHDNLYWYRRVMGKEIKFLLHFVKESKQDESGMPNNRFLAERTGGTYSTLKVQPAELEDSGVYFCASRQRQAEKLFFGSGTQLSVL.

For the CDR3, the DNA is TGTGCCATCAGTGAGGGGCCGCGGGGTGGCCCGGACGAGCAGTACTTC. As protein: CAISEGPRGGPDEQYF. The V gene is TRBV10-3, the J gene TRBJ2-7; D perhaps matches TRBD2 (6 bases). CDR3 length equals 16 residues. The germline V gene encodes CDR1 ENHRY and CDR2 SYGVKD. V lost 2 bases and J lost 5, with 19 bases in between.

CDR3 in amino acids: CASRGWGRATGTQYF. The CDR3 DNA follows: TGTGCCAGCAGGGGGTGGGGTAGGGCCACGGGTACGCAGTATTTT. This chain joins TRBV7-2 and TRBJ2-3; no reliable D call. Germline V gene sequence: CDR1 SGHTA, CDR2 FQGNSA. This CDR3 contains 15 residues. Between the trimmed V and J ends, which lost 6 bases and 8 bases, there was a span of 21 bases. Filled out from reference TRBV7-2 and TRBJ2-3, the complete variable domain reads GAGVSQSPSNKVTEKGKDVELRCDPISGHTALYWYRQSLGQGLEFLIYFQGNSAPDKSGLPSDRFSAERTGGSVSTLTIQRTQQEDSAVYLCASRGWGRATGTQYFGPGTRLTVL.

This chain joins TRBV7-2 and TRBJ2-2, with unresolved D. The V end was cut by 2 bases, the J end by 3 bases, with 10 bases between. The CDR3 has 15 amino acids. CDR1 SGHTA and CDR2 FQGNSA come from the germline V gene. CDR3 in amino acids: CASSLPLSDTGELFF. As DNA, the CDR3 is TGTGCCAGCAGCTTACCCCTCTCGGACACCGGGGAGCTGTTTTTT.

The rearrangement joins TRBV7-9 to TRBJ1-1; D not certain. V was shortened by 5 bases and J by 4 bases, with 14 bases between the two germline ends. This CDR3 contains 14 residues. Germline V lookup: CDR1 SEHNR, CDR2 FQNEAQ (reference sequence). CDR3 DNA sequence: TGTGCCAGCAGCGTTCGGGAGGCAGGCACTGAAGCTTTCTTT. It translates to CASSVREAGTEAFF.

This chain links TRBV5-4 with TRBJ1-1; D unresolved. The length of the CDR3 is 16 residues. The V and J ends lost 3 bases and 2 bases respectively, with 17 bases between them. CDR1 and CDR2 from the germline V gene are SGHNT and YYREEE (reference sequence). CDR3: CASSSPKDGINTEAFF. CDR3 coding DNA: TGTGCCAGCAGCTCGCCTAAGGACGGAATAAACACTGAAGCTTTCTTT. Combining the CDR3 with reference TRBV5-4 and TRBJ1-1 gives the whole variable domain ETGVTQSPTHLIKTRGQQVTLRCSSQSGHNTVSWYQQALGQGPQFIFQYYREEENGRGNFPPRFSGLQFPNYSSELNVNALELDDSALYLCASSSPKDGINTEAFFGQGTRLTVV.

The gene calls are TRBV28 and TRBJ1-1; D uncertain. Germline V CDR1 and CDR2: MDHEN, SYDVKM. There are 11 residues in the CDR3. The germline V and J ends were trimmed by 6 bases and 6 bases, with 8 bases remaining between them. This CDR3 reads CASSRLAEAFF. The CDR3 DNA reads TGTGCCAGCAGCCGATTGGCTGAAGCTTTCTTT.

The CDR3 coding sequence is TGTGCCAGCAGTTTAGAGTTCAACGAGCAGTACTTC. Translating gives CASSLEFNEQYF. The rearrangement links TRBV12-3 or TRBV12-4 to TRBJ2-7; D is uncertain. CDR3 size: 12 residues. The V end lost 1 base, the J end lost 5 bases, and 6 bases lay between the germline ends.

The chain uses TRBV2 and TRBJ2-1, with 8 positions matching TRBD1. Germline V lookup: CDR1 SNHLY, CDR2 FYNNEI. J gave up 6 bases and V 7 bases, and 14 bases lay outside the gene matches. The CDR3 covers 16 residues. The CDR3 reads CASTHGQGTTANEQFF. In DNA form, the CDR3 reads TGTGCCAGCACTCACGGACAGGGCACCACTGCCAATGAGCAGTTCTTC. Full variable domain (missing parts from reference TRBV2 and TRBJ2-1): EPEVTQTPSHQVTQMGQEVILRCVPISNHLYFYWYRQILGQKVEFLVSFYNNEISEKSEIFDDQFSVERPDGSNFTLKIRSTKLEDSAMYFCASTHGQGTTANEQFFGPGTRLTVL.

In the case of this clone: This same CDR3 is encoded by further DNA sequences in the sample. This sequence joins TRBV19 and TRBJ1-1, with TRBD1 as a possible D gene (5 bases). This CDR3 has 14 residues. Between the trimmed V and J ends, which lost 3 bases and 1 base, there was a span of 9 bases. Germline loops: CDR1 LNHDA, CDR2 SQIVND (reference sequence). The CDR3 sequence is CASSMGTANTEAFF. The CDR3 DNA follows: TGTGCCAGTAGTATGGGGACGGCGAACACTGAAGCTTTCTTT.

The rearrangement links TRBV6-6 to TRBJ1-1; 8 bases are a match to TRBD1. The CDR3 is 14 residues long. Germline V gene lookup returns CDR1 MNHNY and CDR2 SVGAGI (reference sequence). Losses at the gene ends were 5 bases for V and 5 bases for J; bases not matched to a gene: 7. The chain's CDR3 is CASSNQGAGTEAFF. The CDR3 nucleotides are TGTGCCAGCAGTAACCAGGGGGCCGGGACTGAAGCTTTCTTT.

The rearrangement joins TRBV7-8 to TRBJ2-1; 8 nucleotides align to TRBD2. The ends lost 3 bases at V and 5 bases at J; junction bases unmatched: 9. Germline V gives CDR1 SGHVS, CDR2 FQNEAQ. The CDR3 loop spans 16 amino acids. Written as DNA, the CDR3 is TGTGCCAGCAGCTTCACCAAGCGGGAGTTTCACAATGAGCAGTTCTTC. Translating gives CASSFTKREFHNEQFF.

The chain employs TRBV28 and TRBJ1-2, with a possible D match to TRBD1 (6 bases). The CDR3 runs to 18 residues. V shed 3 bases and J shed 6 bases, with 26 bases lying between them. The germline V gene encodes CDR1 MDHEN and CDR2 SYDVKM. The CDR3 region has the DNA TGTGCCAGCAGTTTTTGGGCGTTGGGGAGGGGGGATTTCCATGGCTACACCTTC. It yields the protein CASSFWALGRGDFHGYTF.

The DNA of the CDR3 is TGTGCCAGCAGTGCAACTAGCGGACCCACAGATACGCAGTATTTT. Encoded protein: CASSATSGPTDTQYF. The chain carries TRBV2 and TRBJ2-3, with 8 bases fitting TRBD2. Germline assignment: CDR1 SNHLY and CDR2 FYNNEI. V was pared by 4 bases and J by 2 bases, with 5 bases of the junction left unmatched. The CDR3 is 15 amino acids.

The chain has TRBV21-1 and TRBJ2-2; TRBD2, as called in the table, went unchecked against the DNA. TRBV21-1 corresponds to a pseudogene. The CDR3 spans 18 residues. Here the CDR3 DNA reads TGTGCCAGCAGCAAAGTGGCTAGCGGGAGGGCTTGCACCGGGGAGCTGTTTTTT. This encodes CASSKVASGRACTGELFF.

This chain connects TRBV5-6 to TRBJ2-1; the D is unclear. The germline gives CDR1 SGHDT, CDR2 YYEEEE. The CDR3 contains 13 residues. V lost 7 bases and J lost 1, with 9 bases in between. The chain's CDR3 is CASLAMSYNEQFF. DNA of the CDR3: TGTGCCAGCCTTGCGATGTCCTACAATGAGCAGTTCTTC. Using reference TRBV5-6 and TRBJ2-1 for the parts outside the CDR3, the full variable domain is DAGVTQSPTHLIKTRGQQVTLRCSPKSGHDTVSWYQQALGQGPQFIFQYYEEEERQRGNFPDRFSGHQFPNYSSELNVNALLLGDSALYLCASLAMSYNEQFFGPGTRLTVL.

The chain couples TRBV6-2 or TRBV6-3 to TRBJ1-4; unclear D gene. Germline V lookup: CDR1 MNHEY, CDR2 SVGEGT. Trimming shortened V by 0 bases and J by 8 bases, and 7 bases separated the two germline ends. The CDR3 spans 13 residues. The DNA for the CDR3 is TGTGCCAGCAGTTACTCGCTACACGAAAAACTGTTTTTT. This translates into CASSYSLHEKLFF.

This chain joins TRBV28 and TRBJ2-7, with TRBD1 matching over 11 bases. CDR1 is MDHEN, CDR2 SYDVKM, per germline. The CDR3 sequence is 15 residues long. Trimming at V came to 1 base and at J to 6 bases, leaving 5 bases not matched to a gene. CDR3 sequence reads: CASSLSGTGGGEQYF. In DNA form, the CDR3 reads TGTGCCAGCAGTTTATCCGGGACAGGGGGGGGCGAGCAGTACTTC.

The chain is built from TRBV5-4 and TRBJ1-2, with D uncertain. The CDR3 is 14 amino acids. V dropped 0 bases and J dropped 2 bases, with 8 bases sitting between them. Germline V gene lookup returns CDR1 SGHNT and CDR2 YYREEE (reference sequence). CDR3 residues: CASSLAAANYGYTF. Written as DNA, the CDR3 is TGTGCCAGCAGCTTGGCGGCAGCCAACTATGGCTACACCTTC.

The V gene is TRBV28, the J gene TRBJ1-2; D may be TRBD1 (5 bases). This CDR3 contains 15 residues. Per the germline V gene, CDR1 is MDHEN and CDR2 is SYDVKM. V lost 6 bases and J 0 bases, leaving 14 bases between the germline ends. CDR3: CASRPTGTANYGYTF. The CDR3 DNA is TGTGCCAGCAGGCCGACCGGGACCGCTAACTATGGCTACACCTTC.

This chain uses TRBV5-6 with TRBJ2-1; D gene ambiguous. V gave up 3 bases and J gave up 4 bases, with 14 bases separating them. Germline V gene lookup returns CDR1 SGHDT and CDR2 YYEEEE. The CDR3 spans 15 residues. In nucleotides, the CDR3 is TGTGCCAGCAGCTACCCGCGGAGTTTTTACAATGAGCAGTTCTTC. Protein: CASSYPRSFYNEQFF.

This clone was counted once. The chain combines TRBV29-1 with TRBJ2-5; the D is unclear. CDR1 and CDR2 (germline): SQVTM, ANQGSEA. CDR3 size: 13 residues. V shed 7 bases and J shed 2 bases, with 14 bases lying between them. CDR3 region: CSGKRTVQETQYF. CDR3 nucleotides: TGCAGCGGCAAACGGACGGTACAAGAGACCCAGTACTTC.

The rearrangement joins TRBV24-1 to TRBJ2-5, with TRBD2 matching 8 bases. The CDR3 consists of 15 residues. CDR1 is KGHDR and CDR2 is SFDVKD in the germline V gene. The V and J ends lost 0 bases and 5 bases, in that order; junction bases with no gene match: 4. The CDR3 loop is CATSDLKREQETQYF. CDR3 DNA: TGTGCCACCAGTGATTTGAAGCGGGAGCAGGAGACCCAGTACTTC.